This is a list of T cell receptor beta chains from one sample in a study of CD8 T cells in ankylosing spondylitis. TCRdb analysed the 5' RACE reads with MiXCR anew, one entry per CDR3 protein. The sample lists roughly 440,000 distinct CDR3 sequences; approximately 17% were seen once. The sequenced sample was blood, either unsorted or a sorted T cell fraction (not recorded which). The receptors shown here come from a male donor with ankylosing spondylitis. The CDR3 runs from the conserved cysteine through the conserved F or W. A D gene is named only where the DNA matches it firmly. Size is omitted from some rows. Given values are once, few, many or a class for expanded clones.

size | D | J | V | DNA | CDR3
- | - | TRBJ2-2 | TRBV5-1 | TGCGCCAGCAGCTTGGCCGTGGGGGGGAACACCGGGGAGCTGTTTTTT | CASSLAVGGNTGELFF
few | TRBD2 | TRBJ2-1 | TRBV20-1 | TGCAGTGCTAGAGAAAGCGGGGGGACCATGGATGAGCAGTTCTTC | CSARESGGTMDEQFF
many | TRBD1 | TRBJ2-5 | TRBV4-1 | TGCGCCAGCAGCCAGGGACAGACGTACGGGGTCCAGTACTTC | CASSQGQTYGVQYF
- | TRBD2 | TRBJ2-1 | TRBV2 | TGTGCCAGCATCGGACTAGCGGGAGGGTCCTACAATGAGCAGTTCTTC | CASIGLAGGSYNEQFF
- | - | TRBJ2-7 | TRBV14 | TGTGCTACAAACGCGAGCGGAAGCTCCTACGAGCAGTACTTC | CATNASGSSYEQYF
- | - | TRBJ2-1 | TRBV12-3/TRBV12-4 | TGTGCCAGCACCACAGCGGGTACAAACAATGAGCAGTTCTTC | CASTTAGTNNEQFF
- | - | TRBJ2-1 | TRBV7-2 | TGTGCCAGCAGCTTAGTTTCCGGGGGTTACAATGAGCAGTTCTTC | CASSLVSGGYNEQFF
- | - | TRBJ2-2 | TRBV6-1 | TGTGCCAGCAGCCCCACGGGGGGCCCCGTCCCCATCGAGCTGTTTTTT | CASSPTGGPVPIELFF
- | - | TRBJ2-3 | TRBV19 | TGTGCCAGTAGTATGGGTCTCGGCGATACGCAGTATTTT | CASSMGLGDTQYF
many | - | TRBJ2-7 | TRBV29-1 | TGCAGCCCTCGGACTACCTACGAGCAGTACTTC | CSPRTTYEQYF
- | - | TRBJ2-4 | TRBV15 | TGTGCCACCAGCGCGAACTTGCAAAACATTCAGTACTTC | CATSANLQNIQYF